The rows below give T cell receptor beta chains drawn from one sample of a study of T cells in Graves' hyperthyroidism and ophthalmopathy. MiXCR was run by TCRdb on the multiplex PCR reads, yielding one entry per CDR3 protein. Of approximately 250,000 distinct CDR3 sequences in the sample, roughly 22% were seen once. The sequenced sample was blood. All receptors come from a woman in her thirties or forties with Graves' ophthalmopathy. Each CDR3 is given with its conserved first and last residue. D genes are given only for firm matches. Some rows have no size entry. The others give once, few or many, or a class for an expanded clone.

size: many
J: TRBJ2-5
length: 15
V: TRBV7-9
D: -
CDR3: CASSLAFREVETQYF
DNA: TGTGCCAGCAGCTTAGCGTTCAGGGAGGTCGAGACCCAGTACTTC

size: many
J: TRBJ2-7
length: 16
V: TRBV20-1
D: -
CDR3: CSARVTVGTTHYEQYF
DNA: TGCAGTGCTAGAGTTACCGTCGGGACAACTCACTACGAGCAGTACTTC

size: many
J: TRBJ1-6
length: 17
V: TRBV13
D: TRBD1
CDR3: CASRQRTGRSYNSPLHF
DNA: TGTGCCAGCAGACAAAGGACAGGCCGCTCCTATAATTCACCCCTCCACTTT

size: many
J: TRBJ1-1
length: 11
V: TRBV29-1
D: -
CDR3: CSVEDNTEAFF
DNA: TGCAGCGTTGAGGATAACACTGAAGCTTTCTTT

size: few
J: TRBJ2-2
length: 16
V: TRBV6-5
D: -
CDR3: CASISGSGRWGGELFF
DNA: TGTGCCAGCATCTCGGGGAGTGGGAGGTGGGGCGGGGAGCTGTTTTTT

size: -
J: TRBJ2-2
length: 14
V: TRBV12-3/TRBV12-4
D: -
CDR3: CASSPRRNTGELFF
DNA: TGTGCCAGCAGTCCGCGAAGGAACACCGGGGAGCTGTTTTTT

size: -
J: TRBJ2-6
length: 15
V: TRBV6-1
D: -
CDR3: CASSQSGSGANVLTF
DNA: TGTGCCAGCAGTCAAAGTGGGAGTGGGGCCAACGTCCTGACTTTC

size: few
J: TRBJ1-2
length: 15
V: TRBV4-2
D: TRBD1
CDR3: CASSQGQGGRSGCTF
DNA: TGTGCCAGCAGCCAAGGACAGGGAGGACGTAGCGGCTGCACCTTC

size: many
J: TRBJ2-6
length: 13
V: TRBV29-1
D: -
CDR3: CSVDTTGANVLTF
DNA: TGCAGCGTTGATACCACTGGGGCCAACGTCCTGACTTTC

size: many
J: TRBJ2-7
length: 17
V: TRBV6-5
D: TRBD1
CDR3: CASSYGRTGVPPSEQYF
DNA: TGTGCCAGCAGTTACGGGAGGACAGGGGTGCCCCCCTCCGAGCAGTACTTC

size: once
J: TRBJ1-5
length: 13
V: TRBV6-1
D: -
CDR3: CASTRASNQPQHF
DNA: TGTGCCAGCACCCGGGCTAGCAATCAGCCCCAGCATTTT

size: many
J: TRBJ2-2
length: 15
V: TRBV24-1
D: -
CDR3: CATSEPMSGGGELFF
DNA: TGTGCCACCAGTGAACCCATGAGCGGTGGCGGGGAGCTGTTTTTT

size: few
J: TRBJ1-3
length: 13
V: TRBV2
D: -
CDR3: CASTRPSGNTIYF
DNA: TGTGCCAGTACCAGGCCCTCTGGAAACACCATATATTTT

size: many
J: TRBJ2-2
length: 17
V: TRBV28
D: TRBD2
CDR3: CASSLDWTSTHTGELFF
DNA: TGTGCCAGCAGTTTAGATTGGACTAGCACTCACACCGGGGAGCTGTTTTTT

size: many
J: TRBJ2-7
length: 13
V: TRBV29-1
D: TRBD2
CDR3: CSVRGGSSYEQYF
DNA: TGCAGCGTTCGTGGCGGGAGCTCCTACGAGCAGTACTTC

size: many
J: TRBJ2-2
length: 15
V: TRBV12-3/TRBV12-4
D: -
CDR3: CASSLEEANTGELFF
DNA: TGTGCCAGCAGTTTAGAGGAGGCGAACACCGGGGAGCTGTTTTTT

size: -
J: TRBJ2-5
length: 14
V: TRBV19
D: TRBD2
CDR3: CASSSPGLAETQYF
DNA: TGTGCCAGTAGTAGCCCCGGACTAGCGGAGACCCAGTACTTC

size: many
J: TRBJ2-7
length: 14
V: TRBV28
D: -
CDR3: CASSFLYPGYEQYF
DNA: TGTGCCAGCAGTTTTCTCTATCCGGGGTACGAGCAGTACTTC

size: many
J: TRBJ1-5
length: 13
V: TRBV28
D: -
CDR3: CASSSLPRSPPHF
DNA: TGTGCCAGCAGTTCCCTTCCCCGTTCCCCCCCGCATTTT

size: -
J: TRBJ2-7
length: 14
V: TRBV7-3
D: -
CDR3: CASSSQASGYEQYF
DNA: TGTGCCAGCAGCTCTCAGGCTAGTGGCTACGAGCAGTACTTC

size: -
J: TRBJ2-7
length: 12
V: TRBV5-1
D: -
CDR3: CASSFTGPEQYF
DNA: TGCGCCAGCAGCTTCACGGGGCCCGAGCAGTACTTC

size: many
J: TRBJ2-7
length: 12
V: TRBV11-2
D: -
CDR3: CASSLDGYEQYF
DNA: TGTGCCAGCAGCTTAGACGGCTACGAGCAGTACTTC

size: -
J: TRBJ1-2
length: 13
V: TRBV6-1
D: TRBD1
CDR3: CASNAGGAFGYTF
DNA: TGTGCCAGCAATGCAGGGGGCGCTTTTGGCTACACCTTC

size: -
J: TRBJ2-2
length: 14
V: TRBV6-1
D: -
CDR3: CASRDGSEAGELFF
DNA: TGTGCCAGCAGAGACGGGAGTGAGGCCGGGGAGCTGTTTTTT

size: many
J: TRBJ1-1
length: 15
V: TRBV5-1
D: -
CDR3: CASSFSPGVDTEAFF
DNA: TGCGCCAGCAGCTTCTCCCCGGGGGTAGACACTGAAGCTTTCTTT

size: many
J: TRBJ1-2
length: 11
V: TRBV30
D: -
CDR3: CAWSGALGYTF
DNA: TGTGCCTGGAGTGGGGCCTTGGGCTACACCTTC

size: many
J: TRBJ1-5
length: 13
V: TRBV27
D: -
CDR3: CASSLNTYQPQHF
DNA: TGTGCCAGCAGTTTAAACACCTATCAGCCCCAGCATTTT

size: once
J: TRBJ1-1
length: 14
V: TRBV2
D: -
CDR3: CASSPTDRYTETFF
DNA: TGTGCCAGCAGCCCCACGGACAGATACACTGAAACTTTCTTT

size: many
J: TRBJ1-1
length: 11
V: TRBV29-1
D: -
CDR3: CSGLVNTEAFF
DNA: TGCAGCGGGTTGGTGAACACTGAAGCTTTCTTT

size: many
J: TRBJ2-2
length: 16
V: TRBV11-2
D: -
CDR3: CASSSRLGDITGELFF
DNA: TGTGCCAGCAGTTCACGACTAGGTGATATCACCGGGGAGCTGTTTTTT

size: many
J: TRBJ2-7
length: 11
V: TRBV3-1
D: -
CDR3: CASSQVGEQYF
DNA: TGTGCCAGCAGCCAAGTGGGCGAGCAGTACTTC

size: many
J: TRBJ2-5
length: 14
V: TRBV28
D: TRBD2
CDR3: CASREAGGLETQYF
DNA: TGTGCCAGCAGGGAAGCGGGAGGGCTGGAGACCCAGTACTTC

size: many
J: TRBJ1-5
length: 16
V: TRBV6-2/TRBV6-3
D: TRBD1
CDR3: CASSYIGQGGNQPQHF
DNA: TGTGCCAGCAGTTACATTGGACAGGGGGGGAATCAGCCCCAGCATTTT

size: many
J: TRBJ1-1
length: 13
V: TRBV20-1
D: -
CDR3: CSAARTWSTEAFF
DNA: TGCAGTGCCGCTCGGACGTGGTCAACTGAAGCTTTCTTT

size: many
J: TRBJ2-7
length: 13
V: TRBV28
D: -
CDR3: CASRGRSSYEQYF
DNA: TGTGCCAGCAGGGGGAGAAGCTCCTACGAGCAGTACTTC

size: few
J: TRBJ2-5
length: 15
V: TRBV6-1
D: -
CDR3: CASSEAAGTQETQYF
DNA: TGTGCCAGCAGTGAAGCGGCAGGGACCCAAGAGACCCAGTACTTC

size: once
J: TRBJ1-5
length: 13
V: TRBV30
D: -
CDR3: CAWSVLRNQPQHF
DNA: TGTGCCTGGAGTGTTCTCCGCAATCAGCCCCAGCATTTT

size: once
J: TRBJ2-5
length: 13
V: TRBV6-1
D: -
CDR3: CASSIWRGETQYF
DNA: TGTGCCAGCAGTATCTGGAGGGGCGAGACCCAGTACTTC

size: -
J: TRBJ2-2
length: 13
V: TRBV6-1
D: -
CDR3: CATRDGNTGELFF
DNA: TGTGCCACCCGGGACGGGAACACCGGGGAGCTGTTTTTT

size: many
J: TRBJ1-1
length: 16
V: TRBV12-3/TRBV12-4
D: TRBD1
CDR3: CASSFGQGVLNTEAFF
DNA: TGTGCCAGCAGTTTTGGACAGGGGGTTCTTAACACTGAAGCTTTCTTT

size: -
J: TRBJ2-5
length: 16
V: TRBV6-1
D: -
CDR3: CASSPARTFVQETQYF
DNA: TGTGCCAGCAGTCCAGCCCGGACGTTCGTCCAAGAGACCCAGTACTTC

size: -
J: TRBJ2-7
length: 15
V: TRBV15
D: -
CDR3: CATSRSRGAAYEQYF
DNA: TGTGCCACCAGCAGGTCCAGGGGGGCAGCCTACGAGCAGTACTTC

size: many
J: TRBJ2-7
length: 16
V: TRBV4-2
D: TRBD1
CDR3: CASSLMPGQADYEQYF
DNA: TGTGCCAGCAGCCTGATGCCGGGACAGGCAGACTACGAGCAGTACTTC

size: many
J: TRBJ1-1
length: 14
V: TRBV19
D: TRBD1
CDR3: CASSPGQENTEAFF
DNA: TGTGCCAGTAGCCCCGGACAGGAGAACACTGAAGCTTTCTTT

size: -
J: TRBJ2-7
length: 19
V: TRBV15
D: TRBD1
CDR3: CATSRNSGTGASTSYEQYF
DNA: TGTGCCACCAGCAGGAACTCCGGGACAGGGGCCTCCACCTCCTACGAGCAGTACTTC

size: many
J: TRBJ2-5
length: 16
V: TRBV13
D: -
CDR3: CASSSLARGSQETQYF
DNA: TGTGCCAGCAGCTCTCTAGCGAGAGGGTCCCAAGAGACCCAGTACTTC

size: few
J: TRBJ2-7
length: 15
V: TRBV6-5
D: TRBD1
CDR3: CASSYTGTGLYEQYF
DNA: TGTGCCAGCAGTTACACCGGGACAGGACTCTACGAGCAGTACTTC